This passage covers 30 T cell receptor beta chains from one sample sequenced in a study of blood T cell repertoires in COVID-19. Sequencing used immunoSEQ multiplex PCR; TCRdb keeps in-frame clones, though not all of them. The table has around 220,000 clones, 85% to 90% seen once. Material for sequencing was PBMCs or T cells enriched from blood (not recorded which). The receptors derive from a man aged 25 to 45 who had been exposed to COVID-19.

For this clone: Germline and junction disagree at one end, which may indicate a read error. CDR3 sequence reads: CASSSLGTGNNGYTF. CDR3 nucleotides: TGCGCCAGCAGTTCTTTAGGGACAGGTAACAATGGCTACACCTTC. The rearrangement links TRBV5-1 to TRBJ1-2, with 8 bases matching TRBD1. Germline lookup yields CDR1 SGHRS and CDR2 YFSETQ. The CDR3 totals 15 residues.

The chain's CDR3 is CASSYGRETQYF. CDR3 nucleotide sequence: TGTGCCAGCAGTTACGGGAGAGAGACCCAGTACTTC. The chain couples TRBV6-6 to TRBJ2-5, with a weak D call TRBD2 (5 bases). CDR1 and CDR2 (germline): MNHNY, SVGAGI (reference sequence). Trimming shortened V by 2 bases and J by 4 bases, and 5 bases separated the two germline ends. The CDR3 extends over 12 amino acids.

The V and J genes are TRBV3-1 (or the pseudogene TRBV3-2) and TRBJ1-3, with D possibly being TRBD1 (5 bases). CDR3 size: 20 residues. Trimming cost V 2 bases and J 2 bases, with 25 bases left between them. Germline CDR1 reads LGHDT; CDR2 reads YNNKEL (reference sequence). This chain's CDR3 is CASSQSYEAGILLTGNTIYF. DNA of the CDR3: TGTGCCAGCAGCCAAAGCTATGAGGCAGGGATACTCTTGACTGGAAACACCATATATTTT.

The chain joins TRBV12-3 or TRBV12-4 to TRBJ1-5, with a tentative D call TRBD1 (5 bases). V gave up 6 bases and J gave up 6 bases, with 12 bases separating them. The length of the CDR3 is 13 residues. In DNA, the CDR3 is TGTGCCAGCAGCAGTACCGGGGGTCAGCCCCAGCATTTT. Translated, it gives CASSSTGGQPQHF.

The chain is built from TRBV6-2 or TRBV6-3 and TRBJ1-4; D ambiguous. The V end was cut by 5 bases, the J end by 0 bases, with 10 bases between. The CDR3 has 15 residues. Germline lookup yields CDR1 MNHEY and CDR2 SVGEGT. CDR3 in DNA: TGTGCCAGCAGTGAGGAGAGTGCAACTAATGAAAAACTGTTTTTT. Translation gives CASSEESATNEKLFF.

The chain recombines TRBV4-1 with TRBJ2-3; 8 bases fit TRBD2. J gave up 0 bases and V 4 bases, and 3 bases lay outside the gene matches. Germline loops: CDR1 MGHRA, CDR2 YSYEKL. CDR3 size: 15 residues. This chain's CDR3 is CASSLRGGSTDTQYF. CDR3 DNA: TGCGCCAGCAGCCTTCGGGGGGGAAGCACAGATACGCAGTATTTT.

The V gene is TRBV19, the J gene TRBJ1-2; TRBD1 matches 9 bases. V was clipped by 5 bases and J by 8 bases; unmatched bases: 12. The CDR3 extends over 15 amino acids. The germline CDR1 and CDR2 sequences are LNHDA and SQIVND (reference sequence). The CDR3: CASSGTGPWLEGYTF. DNA for the CDR3: TGTGCCAGTAGTGGGACAGGGCCATGGCTAGAGGGCTACACCTTC.

The chain couples TRBV18 to TRBJ1-3; D gene uncertain. CDR3 length equals 12 residues. The germline CDR1 and CDR2 sequences are KGHSH and LQKENI. V was pared by 3 bases and J by 8 bases, with 8 bases between. The CDR3 here is CASSPREDTIYF. The CDR3 region has the DNA TGTGCCAGCTCACCTCGGGAGGACACCATATATTTT.

This clone was observed a handful of times. The same CDR3 arises from other DNA sequences in this sample as well. The CDR3 is CASSTPGMNTEAFF. CDR3 DNA: TGTGCCAGTAGTACTCCCGGTATGAACACTGAAGCTTTCTTT. The chain joins TRBV19 to TRBJ1-1; no clear D gene. Looked up from germline, CDR1 is LNHDA and CDR2 is SQIVND (reference sequence). The V and J ends lost 4 bases and 0 bases respectively, with 9 bases between them. The CDR3 length is 14 residues.

The chain links TRBV5-1 to TRBJ2-3; 8 nucleotides align to TRBD2. The CDR3 covers 16 residues. V gave up 0 bases and J gave up 4 bases; unmatched junction bases: 7. Germline V gives CDR1 SGHRS, CDR2 YFSETQ. The CDR3 DNA reads TGCGCCAGCAGCTTGGCCGGGAGCGGGGGAGCAGATACGCAGTATTTT. As protein: CASSLAGSGGADTQYF.

In this sample, this clone turned up a few times. The chain couples TRBV5-1 to TRBJ1-6; no definite D call. V lost 9 bases and J 6 bases, leaving 13 bases between the germline ends. This CDR3 comprises 13 residues. Germline V gives CDR1 SGHRS, CDR2 YFSETQ. The CDR3: CATRGTVNSPLHF. CDR3 DNA: TGCGCCACCCGAGGTACGGTTAATTCACCCCTCCACTTT.

The chain links TRBV13 to TRBJ1-3, with D possibly matching TRBD1 (5 bases). Germline CDR1 reads PRHDT; CDR2 reads FYEKMQ (reference sequence). The CDR3 runs 14 residues. The V and J ends lost 4 bases and 4 bases respectively, with 11 bases between them. This CDR3 is CASSYKQVGNTIYF. CDR3 bases: TGTGCCAGCAGCTATAAACAGGTGGGAAACACCATATATTTT.

The chain employs TRBV27 and TRBJ1-3, with 7 bases lining up with TRBD1. The CDR3 is 15 residues long. After removal of 6 bases from V and 0 bases from J, the junction contained 5 bases not matched to a gene. Germline CDR1 MNHEY, CDR2 SMNVEV (reference sequence). Written as DNA, the CDR3 is TGTGCCAGCAGACAGGGGTGGGGCTCTGGAAACACCATATATTTT. It is translated as CASRQGWGSGNTIYF.

The chain combines TRBV2 with TRBJ1-1; 8 bases are shared with TRBD1. Trimming took 4 bases from V and 4 from J; bases not matched to a gene: 5. Germline V gene data show CDR1 as SNHLY and CDR2 as FYNNEI. There are 14 residues in the CDR3. The CDR3 region is CASSVTGGGTEAFF. The CDR3 DNA sequence: TGTGCCAGCAGTGTTACAGGGGGAGGCACTGAAGCTTTCTTT.

The chain has TRBV5-1 and TRBJ2-3; 10 bases line up with TRBD1. The CDR3 extends over 16 amino acids. Germline trimming cut 0 bases from V and 7 bases from J; bases unmatched to any gene: 8. Germline V CDR1 and CDR2: SGHRS, YFSETQ. CDR3 DNA: TGCGCCAGCAGCTTGGTTAGGACAGGGGGTAGGAATACGCAGTATTTT. Amino acids: CASSLVRTGGRNTQYF.

The chain has TRBV4-1 and TRBJ2-1; 9 nucleotides line up with TRBD1. CDR3 length: 16 amino acids. The V and J ends lost 4 bases and 5 bases, in that order; junction bases with no gene match: 9. CDR1 is MGHRA, CDR2 YSYEKL, per germline. The CDR3 loop is CASSRVSTGGDNEQFF. CDR3 in DNA: TGCGCCAGCAGCCGCGTGTCGACAGGGGGAGACAATGAGCAGTTCTTC.

The chain recombines TRBV7-9 with TRBJ2-2, with TRBD1 matching 7 bases. Germline CDR1 SEHNR, CDR2 FQNEAQ (reference sequence). With 5 bases clipped from V and 6 bases from J, the junction kept 15 bases outside the gene matches. The CDR3 totals 17 residues. The CDR3 spells CASSPEFAGTAPGELFF. The DNA of the CDR3 is TGTGCCAGCAGCCCGGAATTCGCCGGGACAGCCCCCGGGGAGCTGTTTTTT.

V is TRBV5-1 and J is TRBJ2-2; D not certain. V lost 1 base, J lost 0 bases, and 4 bases lay in between. CDR3 length: 14 amino acids. Germline CDR1 and CDR2: SGHRS and YFSETQ. CDR3 residues: CASSLTPNTGELFF. The CDR3 bases are TGCGCCAGCAGCTTGACACCGAACACCGGGGAGCTGTTTTTT.

The V and J genes are TRBV11-2 and TRBJ2-3; D call uncertain. This CDR3 is built from 14 residues. V lost 5 bases, J lost 0 bases, and 9 bases lay in between. Germline V CDR1 and CDR2: SGHAT, FQNNGV. The CDR3 nucleotides read TGTGCCAGCAGCCCCCCTTTGAGCACAGATACGCAGTATTTT. This sequence encodes CASSPPLSTDTQYF.

The chain is built from TRBV2 and TRBJ1-4; tentatively, D is TRBD1 (5 bases). Germline loops: CDR1 SNHLY, CDR2 FYNNEI. The V gene lost 5 bases and the J gene lost 4 bases, with 20 bases spanning the gap. This CDR3 spans 17 amino acids. The CDR3, as DNA: TGTGCCAGCAGTTACGGGACCCTGGAGGGTCATAATGAAAAACTGTTTTTT. Translating it yields CASSYGTLEGHNEKLFF.

The chain couples TRBV4-3 to TRBJ1-5; the D gene is possibly TRBD1 (5 bases). Germline CDR1 is LGHNA and CDR2 is YSLEER. V was trimmed by 0 bases and J by 6 bases, leaving 12 bases between them. The CDR3 is 15 residues long. CDR3 coding DNA: TGCGCCAGCAGCCAAGATAGCCAGGGTAGTCAGCCCCAGCATTTT. It codes for CASSQDSQGSQPQHF.

V and J are TRBV10-3 and TRBJ1-5, with 7 bases aligning to TRBD1. The CDR3 runs to 15 residues. Germline V gene data show CDR1 as ENHRY and CDR2 as SYGVKD. V shed 5 bases, J shed 3 bases, and the junction held 7 bases outside the gene matches. For the CDR3, the DNA is TGTGCCATCAGTACCCGGGACAGCCCCAATCAGCCCCAGCATTTT. Amino acids: CAISTRDSPNQPQHF.

The chain joins TRBV12-2 to TRBJ2-5; TRBD2, as called in the table, went unchecked against the DNA. TRBV12-2 is a pseudogene locus. This CDR3 region has 16 residues. The CDR3 here is CASRSDPGGEVETQYF. The CDR3 DNA reads as TGTGCAAGTCGCTCAGACCCCGGCGGGGAGGTAGAGACCCAGTACTTC.

The chain uses TRBV4-3 and TRBJ2-1; no clear D. The CDR3 totals 16 residues. CDR1 LGHNA and CDR2 YSLEER come from the germline V gene. V lost 0 bases and J 6 bases, leaving 15 bases between the germline ends. CDR3 coding DNA: TGCGCCAGCAGCCAAGACAGGTTGGGTGGGCGCAATGAGCAGTTCTTC. This gives the protein CASSQDRLGGRNEQFF.

This chain uses TRBV14 with TRBJ1-2; weak D call: TRBD1 (5 bases). CDR1 and CDR2 from the germline V gene are SGHDN and FVKESK. Trimming stripped 1 base from V and 8 bases from J, with 17 bases between. The CDR3 runs to 15 residues. Written as DNA, the CDR3 is TGTGCCAGCAGCCAAGGGAGACAGTTCTTGGGAGGCTACACCTTC. Its translation is CASSQGRQFLGGYTF.

V is TRBV2 and J is TRBJ1-6, with D perhaps TRBD1 (6 bases). The germline V and J ends were trimmed by 8 bases and 7 bases, with 15 bases remaining between them. Per the germline V gene, CDR1 is SNHLY and CDR2 is FYNNEI. The CDR3 is made up of 14 amino acids. The CDR3 bases are TGTGCCAGCCGGACAGAACCCCTAAATTCACCCCTCCACTTT. It is translated as CASRTEPLNSPLHF.

This clone was counted only a few times. The CDR3 region has the DNA TGTGCCAGCAGCCTTGTAACTAGGGACAGCTCCTATAATTCACCCCTCCACTTT. Amino acids: CASSLVTRDSSYNSPLHF. The chain combines TRBV3-1 (or the pseudogene TRBV3-2) with TRBJ1-6; 7 positions agree with TRBD1. CDR1 and CDR2 (germline): LGHDT, YNNKEL (reference sequence). The CDR3 contains 18 residues. Trimming took 4 bases from V and 0 from J; bases not matched to a gene: 9.

This chain links TRBV30 with TRBJ1-1; maybe TRBD1 (5 bases). The CDR3 is 13 amino acids. In germline, CDR1 is GTSNPN, CDR2 SVGIG (reference sequence). CDR3 in amino acids: CATPGPIGTEAFF. CDR3 coding DNA: TGTGCAACTCCAGGGCCCATTGGGACTGAAGCTTTCTTT.

This clone was observed a single time. V is TRBV9 and J is TRBJ2-2; no clear D gene. This CDR3 is 13 amino acids long. Deletions cut 0 bases from V and 4 bases from J, with 4 bases between. Germline CDR1 and CDR2: SGDLS and YYNGEE. CDR3 amino acids: CASSVVRTGELFF. CDR3 nucleotide sequence: TGTGCCAGCAGCGTAGTCCGCACCGGGGAGCTGTTTTTT.

V gene TRBV19 combines with J gene TRBJ2-1; 10 nucleotides agree with TRBD1. Germline CDR1 reads LNHDA; CDR2 reads SQIVND (reference sequence). This CDR3 is 21 amino acids long. Trimming cost V 6 bases and J 4 bases; bases outside gene matches: 24. CDR3 sequence: CASSPPGLSLVGTGVYNEQFF. The CDR3, as DNA: TGTGCCAGTAGCCCCCCCGGGTTGAGTCTCGTGGGGACAGGGGTATACAATGAGCAGTTCTTC. Full variable domain (rest looked up from reference TRBV19 and TRBJ2-1): DGGITQSPKYLFRKEGQNVTLSCEQNLNHDAMYWYRQDPGQGLRLIYYSQIVNDFQKGDIAEGYSVSREKKESFPLTVTSAQKNPTAFYLCASSPPGLSLVGTGVYNEQFFGPGTRLTVL.